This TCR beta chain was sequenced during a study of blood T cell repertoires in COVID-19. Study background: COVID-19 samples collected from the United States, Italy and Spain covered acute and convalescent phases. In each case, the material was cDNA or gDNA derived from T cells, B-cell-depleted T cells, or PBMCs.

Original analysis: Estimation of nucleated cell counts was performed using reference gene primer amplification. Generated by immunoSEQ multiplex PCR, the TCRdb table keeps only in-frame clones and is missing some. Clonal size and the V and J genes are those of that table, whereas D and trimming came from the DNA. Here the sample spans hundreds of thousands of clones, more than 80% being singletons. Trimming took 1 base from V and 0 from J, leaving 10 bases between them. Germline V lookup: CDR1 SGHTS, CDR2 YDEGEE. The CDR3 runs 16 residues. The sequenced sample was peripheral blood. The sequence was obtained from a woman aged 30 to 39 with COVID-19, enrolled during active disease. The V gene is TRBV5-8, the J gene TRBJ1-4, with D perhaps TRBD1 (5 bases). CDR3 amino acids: CASSLHQGTTNEKLFF. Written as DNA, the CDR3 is TGTGCCAGCAGCTTGCATCAGGGTACAACTAATGAAAAACTGTTTTTT.